The entry that follows covers one TCR beta chain sequence. Its antigen is unidentified. The sample comes from a study of human thymus T cells. Obtained as resections during corrective heart surgery, the thymus tissue was then studied. Infants served as donors; they were healthy and Finnish and were having corrective surgery for congenital heart defects. Findings of the study overall: Related research examined unrelated individuals and reported that their thymic repertoires overlapped highly. Within thymic and blood repertoires, V and J gene usage appeared to be biased.

Using immunoSEQ multiplex PCR, the repertoire was profiled, and TCRdb retains in-frame clones only, with some absent. Among tens of thousands of clones, roughly 96% were seen once, and the ten largest hold 0.031%. The TCR comes from a boy younger than two with a congenital heart defect but otherwise immunologically healthy. What was sequenced was thymus tissue.

CDR3 sequence reads: CASSALRGGETQYF. In DNA, the CDR3 is TGCGCCAGCAGTGCCCTCAGGGGTGGAGAGACCCAGTACTTC. The chain employs TRBV5-1 and TRBJ2-5; D is possibly TRBD1 (6 bases). The V and J ends lost 5 bases and 4 bases respectively, with 15 bases between them. The CDR3 has 14 amino acids. The germline V gene encodes CDR1 SGHRS and CDR2 YFSETQ.